This TCR beta chain was captured in a study of T cells in Graves' hyperthyroidism and ophthalmopathy. Study-level background: Upon initial diagnosis and before any treatment, peripheral blood was collected.

This CDR3 comprises 14 residues. V was shortened by 5 bases and J by 6 bases, with 15 bases between the two germline ends. The germline CDR1 and CDR2 sequences are MNHNS and SASEGT. RNA transcripts were the template for amplifying TCR beta CDR3 regions. The HTBI primer set served for first-round RT-PCR of the TCR CDR3. TCRdb reanalysed the multiplex PCR reads using MiXCR and keeps one entry per CDR3 protein. The sample includes 500,000 or so distinct CDR3 sequences, roughly 18% of them seen just once. This chain connects TRBV6-1 to TRBJ2-3; no clear D. This receptor was obtained from a woman aged 18-29 years with Graves' ophthalmopathy. What was sequenced was blood. The CDR3 sequence is CASSNLRVVDTQYF. The CDR3 nucleotides are TGTGCCAGCAGTAACCTTAGGGTGGTGGATACGCAGTATTTT.